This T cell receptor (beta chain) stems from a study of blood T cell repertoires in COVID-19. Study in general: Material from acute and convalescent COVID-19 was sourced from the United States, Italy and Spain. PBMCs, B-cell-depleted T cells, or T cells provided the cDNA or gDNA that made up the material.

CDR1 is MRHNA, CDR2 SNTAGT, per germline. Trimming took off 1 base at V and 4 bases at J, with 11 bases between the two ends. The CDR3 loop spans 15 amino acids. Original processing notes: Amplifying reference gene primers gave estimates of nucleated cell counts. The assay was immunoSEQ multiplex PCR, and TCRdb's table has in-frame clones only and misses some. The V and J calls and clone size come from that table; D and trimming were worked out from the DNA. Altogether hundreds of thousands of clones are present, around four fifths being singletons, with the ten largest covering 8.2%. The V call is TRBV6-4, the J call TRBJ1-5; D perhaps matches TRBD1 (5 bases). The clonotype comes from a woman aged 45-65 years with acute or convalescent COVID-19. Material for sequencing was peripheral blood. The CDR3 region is CASSDFGRVNQPQHF. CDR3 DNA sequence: TGTGCCAGCAGTGACTTTGGCAGGGTGAATCAGCCCCAGCATTTT.